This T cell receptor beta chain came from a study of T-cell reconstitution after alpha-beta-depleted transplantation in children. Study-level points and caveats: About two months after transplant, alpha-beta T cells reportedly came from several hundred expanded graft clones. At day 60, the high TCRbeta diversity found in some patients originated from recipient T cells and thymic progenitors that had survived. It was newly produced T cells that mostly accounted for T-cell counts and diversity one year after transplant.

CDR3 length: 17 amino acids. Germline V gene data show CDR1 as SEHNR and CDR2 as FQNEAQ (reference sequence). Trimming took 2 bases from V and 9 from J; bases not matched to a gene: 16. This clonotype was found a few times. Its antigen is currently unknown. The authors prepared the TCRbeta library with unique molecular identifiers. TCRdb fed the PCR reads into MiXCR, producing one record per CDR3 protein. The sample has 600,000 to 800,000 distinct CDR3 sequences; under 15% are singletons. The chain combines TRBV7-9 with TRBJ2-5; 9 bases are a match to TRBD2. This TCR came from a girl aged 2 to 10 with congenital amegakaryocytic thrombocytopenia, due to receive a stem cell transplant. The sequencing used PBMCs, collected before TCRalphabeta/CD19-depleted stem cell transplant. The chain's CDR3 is CASSLPDVSSGKGAQYF. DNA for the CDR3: TGTGCCAGCAGCTTACCAGACGTGTCTAGCGGGAAAGGGGCCCAGTACTTC.